This T cell receptor (beta chain) appears in the sequencing data of a study of blood T cell repertoires in COVID-19. The CDR3 is made up of 16 amino acids. V was clipped by 3 bases and J by 6 bases, with 16 bases between them. Looked up from germline, CDR1 is SGHRS and CDR2 is YFSETQ. The data were produced by immunoSEQ multiplex PCR, yet TCRdb's version contains in-frame clones alone and is incomplete. The sample consists of around 200,000 clones, 80% to 90% of them appearing once. This TCR was sampled from a young woman who had recovered from COVID-19. The chain recombines TRBV5-1 with TRBJ1-6; D gene unclear. Sequenced sample: peripheral blood. The chain's CDR3 is CASSSQPGWSNSPLHF. CDR3 DNA sequence: TGCGCCAGCAGCTCACAGCCGGGATGGTCTAATTCACCCCTCCACTTT.